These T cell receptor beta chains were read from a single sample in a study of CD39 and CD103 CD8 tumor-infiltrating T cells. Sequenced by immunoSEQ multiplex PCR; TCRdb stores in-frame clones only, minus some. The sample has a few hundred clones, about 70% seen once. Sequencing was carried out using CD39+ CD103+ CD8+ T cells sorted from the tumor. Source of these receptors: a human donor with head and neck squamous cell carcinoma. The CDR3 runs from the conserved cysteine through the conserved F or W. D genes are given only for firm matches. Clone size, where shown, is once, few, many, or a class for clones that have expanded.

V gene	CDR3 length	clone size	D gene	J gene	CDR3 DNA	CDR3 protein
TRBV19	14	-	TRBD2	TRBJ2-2	TGTGCCAGTAGCCCGGGGGGGGTTATGTGGGAGCTGTTTTTT	CASSPGGVMWELFF
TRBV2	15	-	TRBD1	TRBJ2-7	TGTGCCAGCACCCCCGGGACAGGGGAACCCTACGAGCAGTACTTC	CASTPGTGEPYEQYF
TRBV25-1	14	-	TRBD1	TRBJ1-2	TGTGCCAGCAGTGAACTGGGACAGGGATATGGCTACACCTTC	CASSELGQGYGYTF
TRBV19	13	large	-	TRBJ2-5	TGTGCCAGTAGTATGATAGCCCAAGAGACCCAGTACTTC	CASSMIAQETQYF
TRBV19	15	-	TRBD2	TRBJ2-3	TGTGCCAGCAGTCTAGCGGGGGGCCTCACAGATACGCAGTATTTT	CASSLAGGLTDTQYF
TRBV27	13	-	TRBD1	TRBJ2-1	TGTGCCAGCAGCCACGGACAGGACAATGAGCAGTTCTTC	CASSHGQDNEQFF
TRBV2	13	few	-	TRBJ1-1	TGTGCCAGCAGTGAGTATCAGGACACTGAAGCTTTCTTT	CASSEYQDTEAFF
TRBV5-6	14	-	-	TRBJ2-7	TGTGCCAGCAGCTTGGATACAGGCAGCTACGAGCAGTACTTC	CASSLDTGSYEQYF
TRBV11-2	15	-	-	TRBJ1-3	TGTGCCAGCAGCCCAAACCAGATCTCTGGAAACACCATATATTTT	CASSPNQISGNTIYF
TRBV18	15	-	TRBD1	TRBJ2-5	TGTGCCAGCTCAAGGGACAGATCAATCCAAGAGACCCAGTACTTC	CASSRDRSIQETQYF
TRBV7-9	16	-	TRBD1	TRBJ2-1	TGTGCCAGCAGCACCGAGGACAGGGGGAATAAGGATGAGCAGTTCTTC	CASSTEDRGNKDEQFF
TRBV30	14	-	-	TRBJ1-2	TGTGCCTGGAGTGTACCATGGACAGCCTATGGCTACACCTTC	CAWSVPWTAYGYTF
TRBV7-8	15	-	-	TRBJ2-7	TGTGCCAGCACCCCCGAAGGAGGGGTGGGCTACGAGCAGTACTTC	CASTPEGGVGYEQYF
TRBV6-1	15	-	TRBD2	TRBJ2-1	TGTGCCAGCAGTGAATCTAGCGGGGGGGCCAATGAGCAGTTCTTC	CASSESSGGANEQFF